The clone carrying this T cell receptor (beta chain) was detected only a few times. Its specificity is unknown. This entry is derived from a study of cytomegalovirus exposure and HLA in healthy donors. Germline V gene lookup returns CDR1 SEHNR and CDR2 FQNEAQ (reference sequence). This CDR3 contains 15 residues. The junction had 11 bases not matched to a gene; V was cut back by 4 bases and J by 6 bases. Study-level findings and limits: TCR beta chains numbering roughly 150 were designated cytomegalovirus-associated. A few chains tied to CMV proved CMV antigen-specific in vitro.

Measured with immunoSEQ multiplex PCR; TCRdb has only the in-frame clones, and not every one. The data show about 240,000 clones, roughly 89% seen once. J is TRBJ2-7 and V is TRBV7-9; 8 positions match TRBD2. This clonotype was obtained from a man younger than 35 in good health and CMV-seronegative. Sequenced: PBMCs. CDR3 protein: CASSSSLADPGEQYF. CDR3 bases: TGTGCCAGCAGCTCATCACTAGCGGACCCTGGCGAGCAGTACTTC.